These 13 T cell receptor beta chains came from one sample sequenced in a study of blood T cell repertoires in COVID-19. The method was immunoSEQ multiplex PCR; TCRdb's version includes in-frame clones alone and lacks a portion of them. The table includes 150,000 to 200,000 clones, 65% to 90% detected once. The sample taken for sequencing was peripheral blood. The receptors were gathered from a man aged 50 to 59 with active or convalescent COVID-19.

The chain carries TRBV24-1 and TRBJ2-5; the match to TRBD2 covers 10 bases. There are 16 residues in the CDR3. V lost 3 bases and J lost 5; bases outside the gene matches: 8. Germline lookup yields CDR1 KGHDR and CDR2 SFDVKD. CDR3 nucleotide sequence: TGTGCCACCAGTGATGATGAGCGGGGGGGCCGGGAGACCCAGTACTTC. Translating it yields CATSDDERGGRETQYF.

The chain is built from TRBV11-3 and TRBJ2-7; no definite D call. The germline V gene encodes CDR1 SGHNT and CDR2 YENEEA. This CDR3 is built from 14 residues. The V and J ends lost 1 base and 4 bases respectively, with 11 bases between them. The DNA for the CDR3 is TGTGCCAGCAGCTTAGGGGCCGCTTCATACGAGCAGTACTTC. Residues: CASSLGAASYEQYF.

V is TRBV27 and J is TRBJ2-3; no reliable D call. Germline CDR1 reads MNHEY; CDR2 reads SMNVEV (reference sequence). The CDR3 is 14 residues long. Between the trimmed V and J ends, which lost 3 bases and 2 bases, there was a span of 9 bases. The CDR3 reads CASSLSAATDTQYF. The CDR3 DNA is TGTGCCAGCAGTTTGAGCGCGGCCACAGATACGCAGTATTTT.

V usage is TRBV18 and J usage is TRBJ1-2; TRBD1 aligns across 7 bases. V shed 2 bases, J shed 8 bases, and the junction held 11 bases outside the gene matches. The CDR3 runs to 15 residues. CDR1 and CDR2 (germline): KGHSH, LQKENI. Written as DNA, the CDR3 is TGTGCCAGCTCACCAGGTTCAGGGGGGAATCACGGCTACACCTTC. It codes for CASSPGSGGNHGYTF.

This clone was observed once. The chain combines TRBV3-1 (or the pseudogene TRBV3-2) with TRBJ1-4, with 10 bases identical to TRBD1. The CDR3 has 15 residues. Looked up from germline, CDR1 is LGHDT and CDR2 is YNNKEL (reference sequence). With 3 bases clipped from V and 6 bases from J, the junction kept 4 bases outside the gene matches. CDR3 coding DNA: TGTGCCAGCAGCCATGGGGACAGGGGCTATGAAAAACTGTTTTTT. This sequence encodes CASSHGDRGYEKLFF.

The V and J genes are TRBV19 and TRBJ1-1; D gene ambiguous. The CDR3 consists of 13 residues. CDR1 is LNHDA and CDR2 is SQIVND in the germline V gene (reference sequence). V was pared by 6 bases and J by 2 bases, with 10 bases between. CDR3: CASRKAVNTEAFF. The CDR3 DNA sequence: TGTGCCAGTAGGAAGGCGGTAAACACTGAAGCTTTCTTT.

This chain links TRBV3-1 (or the pseudogene TRBV3-2) with TRBJ2-6, with D tentatively TRBD2 (7 bases). CDR1 is LGHDT and CDR2 is YNNKEL in the germline V gene (reference sequence). Trimming stripped 4 bases from V and 0 bases from J, with 25 bases between. The CDR3 is made up of 21 amino acids. The CDR3 sequence is CASSPGVWGGSPPSGANVLTF. Here the CDR3 DNA reads TGTGCCAGCAGCCCAGGCGTTTGGGGGGGCAGCCCTCCCTCTGGGGCCAACGTCCTGACTTTC.

The table lists this clone with a count of one. V usage is TRBV18 and J usage is TRBJ2-5, with 7 bases matching TRBD1. This CDR3 comprises 15 residues. CDR1 is KGHSH and CDR2 is LQKENI in the germline V gene. Trimming removed 2 bases from V and 4 bases from J; junction bases left unmatched: 7. CDR3 bases: TGTGCCAGCTCACCAAGTAGGGGGCCGGGAGAGACCCAGTACTTC. Residues: CASSPSRGPGETQYF.

V gene TRBV14 combines with J gene TRBJ2-1; possible D gene TRBD2, 5 bases. Trimming shortened V by 2 bases and J by 3 bases, and 11 bases separated the two germline ends. This CDR3 spans 15 amino acids. Germline values: CDR1 SGHDN, CDR2 FVKESK. CDR3 sequence: CASSQLSDYYNEQFF. The CDR3 nucleotides are TGTGCCAGCAGCCAATTGAGCGACTACTACAATGAGCAGTTCTTC.

The count of this clone is one. The sample carries other DNA sequences with the same CDR3. The CDR3 spells CASSTGYQPQHF. The CDR3, as DNA: TGTGCCAGCAGTACAGGGTATCAGCCCCAGCATTTT. V gene TRBV28 combines with J gene TRBJ1-5; TRBD1 is a possible D gene (6 bases). V was trimmed by 5 bases and J by 5 bases, leaving 7 bases between them. Looked up from germline, CDR1 is MDHEN and CDR2 is SYDVKM. The CDR3 extends over 12 amino acids.

Details on this clone: The same CDR3 also results from other DNA sequences found in this sample. J is TRBJ2-5 and V is TRBV11-2, with a weak D call TRBD2 (5 bases). CDR1 is SGHAT, CDR2 FQNNGV, per germline. V was clipped by 5 bases and J by 1 base, with 8 bases between them. This CDR3 has 13 amino acids. As DNA, the CDR3 is TGTGCCAGCAGCCTAGGAGGCCAAGAGACCCAGTACTTC. Protein product: CASSLGGQETQYF.

The chain couples TRBV6-5 to TRBJ2-1; TRBD1 is a possible D gene (6 bases). Germline loops: CDR1 MNHEY, CDR2 SVGAGI. CDR3 length equals 15 residues. Trimming pared 8 bases from V and 10 bases from J, leaving 24 bases between. The CDR3 DNA is TGTGCCAGCTGCGGTGGAGCTGGGGGCCCAAGGGAGCAGTTCTTC. Translating gives CASCGGAGGPREQFF.

The chain joins TRBV7-9 to TRBJ2-3, with TRBD2 identical over 14 bases. The CDR3 contains 15 residues. Germline V gene sequence: CDR1 SEHNR, CDR2 FQNEAQ (reference sequence). The junction had 5 bases not matched to a gene; V was cut back by 10 bases and J by 2 bases. The CDR3 nucleotides read TGTGCCACCTGGACTAGCGGGGGGCCCACAGATACGCAGTATTTT. It is translated as CATWTSGGPTDTQYF. The full variable domain, in which reference TRBV7-9 and TRBJ2-3 provide the parts outside the CDR3, is DTGVSQNPRHKITKRGQNVTFRCDPISEHNRLYWYRQTLGQGPEFLTYFQNEAQLEKSRLLSDRFSAERPKGSFSTLEIQRTEQGDSAMYLCATWTSGGPTDTQYFGPGTRLTVL.